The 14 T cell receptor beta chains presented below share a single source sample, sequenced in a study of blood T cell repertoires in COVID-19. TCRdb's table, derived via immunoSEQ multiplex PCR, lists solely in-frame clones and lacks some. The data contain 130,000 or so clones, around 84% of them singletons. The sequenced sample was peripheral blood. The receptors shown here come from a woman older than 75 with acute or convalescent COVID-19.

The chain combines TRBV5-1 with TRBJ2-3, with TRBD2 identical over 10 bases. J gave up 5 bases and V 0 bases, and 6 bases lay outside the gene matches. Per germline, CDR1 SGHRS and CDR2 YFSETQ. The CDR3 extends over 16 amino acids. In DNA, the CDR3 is TGCGCCAGCAGCTTGGATCTAGCGGGAGTAAGAGATACGCAGTATTTT. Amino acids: CASSLDLAGVRDTQYF. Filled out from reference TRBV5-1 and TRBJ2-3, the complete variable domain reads KAGVTQTPRYLIKTRGQQVTLSCSPISGHRSVSWYQQTPGQGLQFLFEYFSETQRNKGNFPGRFSGRQFSNSRSEMNVSTLELGDSALYLCASSLDLAGVRDTQYFGPGTRLTVL.

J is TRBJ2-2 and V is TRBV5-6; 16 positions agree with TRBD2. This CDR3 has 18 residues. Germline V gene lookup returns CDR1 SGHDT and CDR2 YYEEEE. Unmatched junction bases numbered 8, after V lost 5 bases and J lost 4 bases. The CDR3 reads CASSPGLAGGMATGELFF. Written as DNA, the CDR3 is TGTGCCAGCAGTCCGGGACTAGCGGGAGGGATGGCCACCGGGGAGCTGTTTTTT. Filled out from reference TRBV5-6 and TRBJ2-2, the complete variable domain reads DAGVTQSPTHLIKTRGQQVTLRCSPKSGHDTVSWYQQALGQGPQFIFQYYEEEERQRGNFPDRFSGHQFPNYSSELNVNALLLGDSALYLCASSPGLAGGMATGELFFGEGSRLTVL.

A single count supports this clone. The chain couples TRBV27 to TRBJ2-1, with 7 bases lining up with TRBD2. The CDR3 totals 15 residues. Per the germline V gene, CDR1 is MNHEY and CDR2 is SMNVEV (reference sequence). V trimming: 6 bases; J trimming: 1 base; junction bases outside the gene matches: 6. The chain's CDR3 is CASSERDGSYNEQFF. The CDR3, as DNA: TGTGCCAGCAGCGAGCGGGATGGGTCCTACAATGAGCAGTTCTTC.

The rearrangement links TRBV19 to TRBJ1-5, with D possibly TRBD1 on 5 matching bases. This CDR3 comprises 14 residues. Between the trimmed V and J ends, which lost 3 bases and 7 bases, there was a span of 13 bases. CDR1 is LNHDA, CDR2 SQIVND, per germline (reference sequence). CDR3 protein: CASSIQGMGQPQHF. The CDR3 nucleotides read TGTGCCAGTAGTATTCAGGGTATGGGACAGCCCCAGCATTTT.

The CDR3 sequence: CASSLGRPGGGDEQFF. Written as DNA, the CDR3 is TGTGCCAGCAGCTTAGGGCGTCCAGGGGGCGGGGATGAGCAGTTCTTC. The V call is TRBV7-2, the J call TRBJ2-1, with 8 bases that match TRBD1. Germline V lookup: CDR1 SGHTA, CDR2 FQGNSA. V lost 1 base and J lost 8; bases outside the gene matches: 10. The CDR3 length is 16 residues.

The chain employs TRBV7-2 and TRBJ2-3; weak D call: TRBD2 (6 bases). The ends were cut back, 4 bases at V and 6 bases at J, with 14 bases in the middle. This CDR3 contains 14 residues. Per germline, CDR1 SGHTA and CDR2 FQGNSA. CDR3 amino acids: CASSSPPLADTQYF. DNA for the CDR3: TGTGCCAGCAGCTCCCCGCCACTAGCTGATACGCAGTATTTT.

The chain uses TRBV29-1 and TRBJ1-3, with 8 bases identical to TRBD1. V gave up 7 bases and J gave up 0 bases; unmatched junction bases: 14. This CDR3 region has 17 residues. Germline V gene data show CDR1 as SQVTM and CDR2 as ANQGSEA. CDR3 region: CSAEDPRGPRSGNTIYF. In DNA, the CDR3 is TGCAGCGCCGAAGATCCCAGGGGGCCCCGCTCTGGAAACACCATATATTTT.

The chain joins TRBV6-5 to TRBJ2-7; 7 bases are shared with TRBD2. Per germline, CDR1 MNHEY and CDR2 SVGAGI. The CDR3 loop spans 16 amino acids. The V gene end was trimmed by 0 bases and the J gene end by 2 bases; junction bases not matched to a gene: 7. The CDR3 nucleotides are TGTGCCAGCAGTTACTCAGGCGACAGCGGGGCCTACGAGCAGTACTTC. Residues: CASSYSGDSGAYEQYF.

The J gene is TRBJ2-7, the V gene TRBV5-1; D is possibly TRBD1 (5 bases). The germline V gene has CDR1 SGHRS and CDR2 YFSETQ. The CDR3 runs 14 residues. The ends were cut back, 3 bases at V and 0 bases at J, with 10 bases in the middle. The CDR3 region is CASSSRGGSYEQYF. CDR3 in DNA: TGCGCCAGCAGCTCAAGGGGCGGCTCCTACGAGCAGTACTTC.

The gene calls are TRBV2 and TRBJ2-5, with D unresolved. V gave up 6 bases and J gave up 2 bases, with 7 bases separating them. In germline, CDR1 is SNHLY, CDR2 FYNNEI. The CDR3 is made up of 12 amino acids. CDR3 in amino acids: CASRLGQETQYF. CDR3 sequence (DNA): TGTGCCAGCAGACTCGGGCAAGAGACCCAGTACTTC.

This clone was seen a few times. The CDR3 loop is CASSLGSVLQETQYF. The CDR3 coding sequence is TGCGCCAGCAGCTTGGGGTCGGTTCTACAAGAGACCCAGTACTTC. The gene calls are TRBV5-1 and TRBJ2-5; no firm D call. The CDR3 covers 15 residues. V was clipped by 0 bases and J by 2 bases, with 11 bases between them. In germline, CDR1 is SGHRS, CDR2 YFSETQ.

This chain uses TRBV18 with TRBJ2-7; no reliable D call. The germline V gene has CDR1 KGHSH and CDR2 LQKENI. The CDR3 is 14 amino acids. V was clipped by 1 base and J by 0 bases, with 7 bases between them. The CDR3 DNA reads TGTGCCAGCTCACCACGCGAGAGCTCCTACGAGCAGTACTTC. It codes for CASSPRESSYEQYF.

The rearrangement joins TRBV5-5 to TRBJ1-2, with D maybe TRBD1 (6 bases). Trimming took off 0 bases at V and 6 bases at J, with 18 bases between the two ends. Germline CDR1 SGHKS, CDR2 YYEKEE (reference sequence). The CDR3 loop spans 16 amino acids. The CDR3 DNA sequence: TGTGCCAGCAGCTTGGCCCTGGGGGCTTATTTGAATGGCTACACCTTC. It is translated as CASSLALGAYLNGYTF.

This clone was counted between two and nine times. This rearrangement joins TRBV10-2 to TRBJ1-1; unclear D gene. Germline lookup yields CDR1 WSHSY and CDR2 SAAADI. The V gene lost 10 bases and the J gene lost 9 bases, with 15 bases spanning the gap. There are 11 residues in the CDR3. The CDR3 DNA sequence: TGCGCCACCGTAGCTCAGTTCAAAGCTTTCTTT. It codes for CATVAQFKAFF.